These T cell receptor beta chains were read from a single sample in a study of blood T cell repertoires in COVID-19. Method: immunoSEQ multiplex PCR; TCRdb's copy keeps in-frame clones and lacks some. This sample has 97,000 or so clones, with roughly 92% found just once. The specimen sequenced was peripheral blood. These receptors were obtained from a woman between 45 and 60 years old with COVID-19, enrolled during active disease. The CDR3 runs from the conserved cysteine through the conserved F or W. The order of the fields is CDR3 DNA, CDR3 protein, V gene, clone size, J gene, D gene. A D gene is named only where the DNA matches it firmly. The size of a clone is reported for some rows only, either as once, few or many, or as a class for expanded clones.

CDR3nt: TGTGCCAGCAGAGCAGGGGGCCGGGGCTACACCTTC; CDR3aa: CASRAGGRGYTF; v_gene: TRBV25-1; abundance: .; j_gene: TRBJ1-2; d_gene: TRBD1
CDR3nt: TGTGCCAGCAGTCACACCTTAGCGGGGGGGAGAGATACGCAGTATTTT; CDR3aa: CASSHTLAGGRDTQYF; v_gene: TRBV6-6; abundance: .; j_gene: TRBJ2-3; d_gene: TRBD2
CDR3nt: TGTGCTAGTGGTTTAGCTAGTCACCTCAATGAGCAGTTCTTC; CDR3aa: CASGLASHLNEQFF; v_gene: TRBV12-5; abundance: .; j_gene: TRBJ2-1; d_gene: .
CDR3nt: TGTGCCACCCAGAGTAACTCACAGGGGGCGAATCAGCCCCAGCATTTT; CDR3aa: CATQSNSQGANQPQHF; v_gene: TRBV24-1; abundance: .; j_gene: TRBJ1-5; d_gene: TRBD1
CDR3nt: TGCGCCAGCAGCCAAGAAGGACAGGGGGCATGGGGGGAGCTGTTTTTT; CDR3aa: CASSQEGQGAWGELFF; v_gene: TRBV4-3; abundance: once; j_gene: TRBJ2-2; d_gene: TRBD1
CDR3nt: TGTGCCAGTAGTCAACAGGGGGGAAATCAGCCCCAGCATTTT; CDR3aa: CASSQQGGNQPQHF; v_gene: TRBV19; abundance: .; j_gene: TRBJ1-5; d_gene: TRBD1
CDR3nt: TGTGCCAGCAGCGCTAACCCCAGGGGGCTAGGGGGCTACACCTTC; CDR3aa: CASSANPRGLGGYTF; v_gene: TRBV9; abundance: .; j_gene: TRBJ1-2; d_gene: TRBD1
CDR3nt: TGTGCCACCAGTGATACGCGGACAGGGACCGGCTACACCTTC; CDR3aa: CATSDTRTGTGYTF; v_gene: TRBV24-1; abundance: .; j_gene: TRBJ1-2; d_gene: TRBD1
CDR3nt: TGTGCCAGCCTAGAAAGCAGAGATACGCAGTATTTT; CDR3aa: CASLESRDTQYF; v_gene: TRBV6-5; abundance: .; j_gene: TRBJ2-3; d_gene: .
CDR3nt: TGCAGCGTTCTGGGACAGGGGCCCTATTCCGGCGGGCAGTTCTTC; CDR3aa: CSVLGQGPYSGGQFF; v_gene: TRBV29-1; abundance: once; j_gene: TRBJ2-1; d_gene: TRBD1
CDR3nt: TGTGCCAGCAGCTTGGTCGGTGGGGCCACTGAAGCTTTCTTT; CDR3aa: CASSLVGGATEAFF; v_gene: TRBV5-6; abundance: .; j_gene: TRBJ1-1; d_gene: .